The 11 T cell receptor beta chains below were found in one sample sequenced in a study of blood T cell repertoires in COVID-19. Clones were sequenced by immunoSEQ multiplex PCR, and TCRdb holds only the in-frame ones, with some missing. The sample has some 95,000 clones, over 70% seen once. Sequences were obtained from peripheral blood. Receptors were obtained from a man between 65 and 85 years old with acute or convalescent COVID-19.

The chain combines TRBV30 with TRBJ1-4; 8 bases match TRBD1. In germline, CDR1 is GTSNPN, CDR2 SVGIG (reference sequence). Trimming cost V 0 bases and J 8 bases; bases outside gene matches: 8. This CDR3 is 15 amino acids long. The CDR3 DNA follows: TGTGCCTGGAGTGTACTGTCAGGGGGCGCGGAAAAACTGTTTTTT. This translates into CAWSVLSGGAEKLFF.

The chain employs TRBV18 and TRBJ1-6; TRBD1 matches at 8 bases. This CDR3 has 14 residues. V trimming: 6 bases; J trimming: 11 bases; junction bases outside the gene matches: 9. Germline CDR1 is KGHSH and CDR2 is LQKENI. The CDR3 sequence is CASSVAQGAAPLHF. In nucleotides, the CDR3 is TGTGCCAGCTCCGTCGCTCAGGGGGCAGCACCCCTCCACTTT. The full variable domain, rest sourced from reference TRBV18 and TRBJ1-6, is NAGVMQNPRHLVRRRGQEARLRCSPMKGHSHVYWYRQLPEEGLKFMVYLQKENIIDESGMPKERFSAEFPKEGPSILRIQQVVRGDSAAYFCASSVAQGAAPLHFGNGTRLTVT.

This sequence joins TRBV28 and TRBJ2-3, with 9 nucleotides matching TRBD1. Trimming removed 6 bases from V and 6 bases from J; junction bases left unmatched: 16. The CDR3 totals 17 residues. Per the germline V gene, CDR1 is MDHEN and CDR2 is SYDVKM. CDR3 coding DNA: TGTGCCAGCAGCCTACCGGGACAGGGCCGGAGGGGGGATACGCAGTATTTT. Protein product: CASSLPGQGRRGDTQYF.

The genes are TRBV19 and TRBJ1-6; 8 bases map to TRBD1. The CDR3 loop spans 14 amino acids. Germline V gene sequence: CDR1 LNHDA, CDR2 SQIVND (reference sequence). The V and J ends lost 10 bases and 10 bases, in that order; junction bases with no gene match: 12. The CDR3 here is CATSESGGRSPLHF. In DNA form, the CDR3 reads TGTGCCACCTCGGAATCAGGGGGCCGCTCACCCCTCCACTTT.

The chain joins TRBV11-2 to TRBJ2-3; 7 bases are shared with TRBD2. The CDR3 runs 18 residues. The germline V gene encodes CDR1 SGHAT and CDR2 FQNNGV. The junction had 14 bases not matched to a gene; V was cut back by 2 bases and J by 3 bases. The CDR3 reads CASSLTRLAGVRTDTQYF. Here the CDR3 DNA reads TGTGCCAGCAGCTTAACTCGGCTGGCGGGAGTTCGGACAGATACGCAGTATTTT.

This clone was detected only once. The J gene is TRBJ1-6, the V gene TRBV15, with TRBD1 matching 9 bases. V lost 3 bases to trimming and J lost 4 bases; unmatched junction nucleotides: 4. Per the germline V gene, CDR1 is LNHNV and CDR2 is YYDKDF (reference sequence). The CDR3 is 16 amino acids. The CDR3 coding sequence is TGTGCCACCAGCAGCCCCGACAGGGGGTATAATTCACCCCTCCACTTT. Its translation: CATSSPDRGYNSPLHF.

This chain connects TRBV29-1 to TRBJ2-3; no definite D call. Trimming cost V 3 bases and J 4 bases, with 11 bases left between them. CDR3 length: 13 amino acids. Germline assignment: CDR1 SQVTM and CDR2 ANQGSEA. Written as DNA, the CDR3 is TGCAGCGTTGAGGCACGTTTCGCAGATACGCAGTATTTT. This codes for CSVEARFADTQYF.

This clone has just a few counts. The V and J genes are TRBV12-5 and TRBJ2-2; TRBD1 aligns across 9 bases. In germline, CDR1 is LGHNT, CDR2 FRNRAP. With V trimmed by 4 bases and J by 10 bases, 7 bases remained unmatched. CDR3 length: 14 residues. CDR3 amino acids: CASGSGTGRLELFF. The CDR3 DNA reads as TGTGCTAGTGGTTCCGGGACAGGGCGGTTGGAGCTGTTTTTT. The full variable domain, in which reference TRBV12-5 and TRBJ2-2 provide the parts outside the CDR3, is DARVTQTPRHKVTEMGQEVTMRCQPILGHNTVFWYRQTMMQGLELLAYFRNRAPLDDSGMPKDRFSAEMPDATLATLKIQPSEPRDSAVYFCASGSGTGRLELFFGEGSRLTVL.

The chain carries TRBV5-1 and TRBJ2-1, with 11 nucleotides matching TRBD2. Unmatched junction bases numbered 6, after V lost 5 bases and J lost 5 bases. The CDR3 consists of 15 residues. Germline CDR1 reads SGHRS; CDR2 reads YFSETQ. The CDR3 region is CASRGGLADNNEQFF. In nucleotides, the CDR3 is TGCGCCAGCAGAGGGGGACTAGCGGACAACAATGAGCAGTTCTTC.

J is TRBJ2-5 and V is TRBV7-3, with TRBD2 as a possible D gene (5 bases). Germline lookup yields CDR1 SGHTA and CDR2 FQGTGA. CDR3 size: 15 residues. V gave up 5 bases and J gave up 5 bases, with 18 bases separating them. The DNA of the CDR3 is TGTGCCAGCAGCCGAAACCCGGGAAGCAGGGAGACCCAGTACTTC. It translates to CASSRNPGSRETQYF.

The chain links TRBV19 to TRBJ2-3, with D possibly being TRBD2 (6 bases). The CDR3 has 15 residues. V was trimmed by 4 bases and J by 0 bases, leaving 11 bases between them. CDR1 is LNHDA and CDR2 is SQIVND in the germline V gene (reference sequence). The CDR3 reads CASSKWGTSTDTQYF. CDR3 nucleotides: TGTGCCAGTAGTAAGTGGGGGACTAGCACAGATACGCAGTATTTT.